The entry below describes one T cell receptor beta chain. V was clipped by 4 bases and J by 10 bases, with 14 bases between them. This CDR3 has 14 amino acids. Germline CDR1 and CDR2: ENHRY and SYGVKD. This sample was included in a study of blood T cell repertoires in COVID-19. Study-wide background: COVID-19 samples collected from the United States, Italy and Spain covered acute and convalescent phases. Sample material is recorded as cDNA or gDNA derived from T cells, B-cell-depleted T cells, or PBMCs.

Data came from immunoSEQ multiplex PCR; TCRdb stores just in-frame clones and leaves some out. The sample carries roughly 120,000 clones, over 65% recorded once. The sequence was collected from a human donor with acute or convalescent COVID-19. The donor label of this sample is uncertain. The sequenced material came from peripheral blood. This rearrangement joins TRBV10-3 to TRBJ1-6; perhaps TRBD1 as D (6 bases). For the CDR3, the DNA is TGTGCCATCAGTGTACAGGGCCCGGGGTCACCCCTCCACTTT. This translates into CAISVQGPGSPLHF.